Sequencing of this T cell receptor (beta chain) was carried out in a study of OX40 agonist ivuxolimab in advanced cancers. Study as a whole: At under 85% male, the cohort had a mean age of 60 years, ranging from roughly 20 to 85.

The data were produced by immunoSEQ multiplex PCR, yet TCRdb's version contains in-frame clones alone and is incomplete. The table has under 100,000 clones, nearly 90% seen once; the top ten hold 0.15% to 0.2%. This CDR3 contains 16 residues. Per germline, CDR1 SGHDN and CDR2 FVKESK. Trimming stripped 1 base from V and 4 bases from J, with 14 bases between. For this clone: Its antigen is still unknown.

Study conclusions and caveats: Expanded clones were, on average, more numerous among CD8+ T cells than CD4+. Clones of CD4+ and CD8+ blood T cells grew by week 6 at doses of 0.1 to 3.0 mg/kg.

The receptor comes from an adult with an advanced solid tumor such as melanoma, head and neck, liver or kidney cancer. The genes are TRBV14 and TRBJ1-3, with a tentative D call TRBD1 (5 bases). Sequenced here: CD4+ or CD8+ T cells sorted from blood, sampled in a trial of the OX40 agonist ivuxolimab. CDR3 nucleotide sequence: TGTGCCAGCAGCCAAGTGCAGGGCCCTCACGGAAACACCATATATTTT. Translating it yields CASSQVQGPHGNTIYF.